Listed below are T cell receptor beta chains from one sample, sequenced in a study of cytomegalovirus exposure and HLA in healthy donors. Produced via immunoSEQ multiplex PCR; TCRdb's table is partial and in-frame only. The table has about 130,000 clones, approximately 80% seen once. Sequences were obtained from PBMCs. Receptors were obtained from a young man in good health and CMV-seronegative. The CDR3 runs from the conserved cysteine through the conserved F or W. A D gene is named only where the DNA matches it firmly. Size is omitted from some rows. Given values are once, few, many or a class for expanded clones.

abundance	v_gene	d_gene	j_gene	CDR3nt	CDR3aa
-	TRBV11-2	TRBD1	TRBJ1-1	TGTGCCAGCAGCTTAGTTTCCCCGGACAGGGCCATGACCTTT	CASSLVSPDRAMTF
-	TRBV10-3	TRBD2	TRBJ2-7	TGTGCCATTACCCCGGGACTAACTTACGAGCAGTACTTC	CAITPGLTYEQYF
-	TRBV10-3	TRBD2	TRBJ2-1	TGTGCCATCAGTGAGGGACTAGCTAATGAGCAGTTCTTC	CAISEGLANEQFF
-	TRBV5-1	-	TRBJ1-2	TGCGCCAGCAGCTTGGAACGGTCCTATGGCTACACCTTC	CASSLERSYGYTF
-	TRBV28	TRBD1	TRBJ2-7	TGTGCCAGCAGTTCCCCCCCAGGGGGCACCTACGAGCAGTACTTC	CASSSPPGGTYEQYF
once	TRBV6-6	TRBD1	TRBJ2-1	TGTGCCAGCAGTTACTCAGGGCAGGGGGCTGGTGAGCAGTTCTTC	CASSYSGQGAGEQFF
-	TRBV9	TRBD2	TRBJ2-7	TGTGCCAGCAGCGTAGGCGGGAGTGGCGACGAGCAGTACTTC	CASSVGGSGDEQYF
-	TRBV5-1	-	TRBJ2-3	TGCGCCAGCAGCTTGGCCGACCTCAGGGGGGTCCCAGATACGCAGTATTTT	CASSLADLRGVPDTQYF
-	TRBV27	TRBD2	TRBJ2-1	TGTGCCAGCAGAGTGGGCGGGAGGGTAGGTTACAATGAGCAGTTCTTC	CASRVGGRVGYNEQFF
few	TRBV25-1	TRBD2	TRBJ2-1	TGTGCCAGCAGTCAGTCCGGGACTAGCGGGTACAATGAGCAGTTCTTC	CASSQSGTSGYNEQFF
-	TRBV5-1	-	TRBJ1-2	TGCGCCAGCAGCTTGAGGACAGTTAACTATGGCTACACCTTC	CASSLRTVNYGYTF
-	TRBV29-1	-	TRBJ1-4	TGCAGCGTTGAAGGGCTGGCGGGGGGAGGTGAAAAACTGTTTTTT	CSVEGLAGGGEKLFF
-	TRBV6-5	-	TRBJ1-2	TGTGCCAGCAGTTACTCCAGGCCGGGGGTGAGTGGCTACACCTTC	CASSYSRPGVSGYTF
-	TRBV6-1	TRBD1	TRBJ2-7	TGTGCCAGCAGTGAGGCCGGGACAGGGTCCTACGAGCAGTACTTC	CASSEAGTGSYEQYF
-	TRBV4-2	-	TRBJ2-6	TGTGCCAGCAGCCAAGATCAGGGCTCTGGGGCCAACGTCCTGACTTTC	CASSQDQGSGANVLTF
once	TRBV6-6	TRBD1	TRBJ2-7	TGTGCCTCCGGACAGGGGGTCTACGAGCAGTACTTC	CASGQGVYEQYF
once	TRBV2	TRBD2	TRBJ2-1	TGTGCCAGCAGCACAGCGGGAGATGAGCAGTTCTTC	CASSTAGDEQFF
-	TRBV29-1	-	TRBJ1-2	TGCAGCGTTGAAGAAACAGGGTTTTATGGCTACACCTTC	CSVEETGFYGYTF
once	TRBV6-1	TRBD2	TRBJ2-1	TGTGCCAGCAGTGACGGCAGCGGGAGGGGCTACAATGAGCAGTTCTTC	CASSDGSGRGYNEQFF
-	TRBV6-5	-	TRBJ2-7	TGTGCCAGCAGTAGGGGGGGCAGGGGCTCCTACGAGCAGTACTTC	CASSRGGRGSYEQYF
-	TRBV5-1	TRBD1	TRBJ2-5	TGCGCCAGCAACTCCGGGACAGCGGAGACCCAGTACTTC	CASNSGTAETQYF
-	TRBV27	-	TRBJ2-1	TGTGCCAGCAGTACCCACGGGGGGCCTGAGCAGTTCTTC	CASSTHGGPEQFF
-	TRBV2	TRBD2	TRBJ2-3	TGTGCCAGCCGGGATAGCGGGAGTCCCGTCTTCACAGATACGCAGTATTTT	CASRDSGSPVFTDTQYF
-	TRBV6-5	-	TRBJ1-2	TGTGCCAGCAGTTACTTCTTACGGGGTGGGAATGGCTACACCTTC	CASSYFLRGGNGYTF
-	TRBV4-1	TRBD1	TRBJ1-5	TGCGCCAGCAGCCAAGAAATCGTGGCGAGGGGGCCTGGTCAGCCCCAGCATTTT	CASSQEIVARGPGQPQHF
-	TRBV21-1	-	TRBJ2-1	TGTGCCAGCAGCAAAGGTGGGGGGTCGCCCGAACAACATTACAATGAGCAGTTCTTC	CASSKGGGSPEQHYNEQFF
-	TRBV7-2	TRBD2	TRBJ2-1	TGTGCCAGCAGCCCGGCGGGAGGAAGTCTACTAGGGGAGCAGTTCTTC	CASSPAGGSLLGEQFF
once	TRBV5-1	-	TRBJ1-3	TGCGCCAGCAGCTCGGGAGGCCTTCTCTCTGGAAACACCATATATTTT	CASSSGGLLSGNTIYF
-	TRBV5-4	-	TRBJ1-3	TGTGCCAGCAGCCCGACAGGCAACTCTGGAAACACCATATATTTT	CASSPTGNSGNTIYF
-	TRBV6-5	TRBD2	TRBJ2-3	TGTGCCAGCAGCCTCGGGGGGGACAACACAGATACGCAGTATTTT	CASSLGGDNTDTQYF
-	TRBV7-3	-	TRBJ2-7	TGTGCCAGCAGCCGCCCAAGACAGGCCCGGGAGCAGTACTTC	CASSRPRQAREQYF
once	TRBV5-4	-	TRBJ2-7	TGTGCCAGCAGCTCGCCCGACAGTCCTGGCGAGCAGTACTTC	CASSSPDSPGEQYF
-	TRBV18	-	TRBJ2-5	TGTGCCAGCTCACCACCCTGGGGGAGGCAAGCAGAGACCCAGTACTTC	CASSPPWGRQAETQYF
-	TRBV6-1	-	TRBJ1-2	TGTGCCAGCAGTGAAGATAGGAGCAACTATGGCTACACCTTC	CASSEDRSNYGYTF
-	TRBV6-6	-	TRBJ1-5	TGTGCCAGCAGGCCCCCGGGGGGGGCAGGCAATCAGCCCCAGCATTTT	CASRPPGGAGNQPQHF